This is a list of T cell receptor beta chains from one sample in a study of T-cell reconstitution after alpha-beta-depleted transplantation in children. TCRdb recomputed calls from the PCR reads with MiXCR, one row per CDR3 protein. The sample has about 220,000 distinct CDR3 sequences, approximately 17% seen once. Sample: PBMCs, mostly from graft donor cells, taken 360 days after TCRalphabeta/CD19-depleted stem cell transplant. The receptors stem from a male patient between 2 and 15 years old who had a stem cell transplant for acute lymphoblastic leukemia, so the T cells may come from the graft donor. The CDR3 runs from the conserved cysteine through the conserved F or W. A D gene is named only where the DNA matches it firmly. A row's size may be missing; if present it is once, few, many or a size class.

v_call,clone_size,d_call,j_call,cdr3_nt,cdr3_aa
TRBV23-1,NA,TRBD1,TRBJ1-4,TGCGCCAGCAGTCCACAGGGGGGTTCTGAAAAACTGTTTTTT,CASSPQGGSEKLFF
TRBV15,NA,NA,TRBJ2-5,TGTGCCACCAGCAGAGATCTGCCAGGGGGGAGAGAGACCCAGTACTTC,CATSRDLPGGRETQYF
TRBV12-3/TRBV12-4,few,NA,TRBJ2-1,TGTGCCAGCCGTTTAGTGCGTGGCGAGCAGTTCTTC,CASRLVRGEQFF
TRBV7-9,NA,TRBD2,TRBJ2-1,TGTGCCAGCAGCCGGGGGAGCGGGGGGGCTCGTGAGCAGTTCTTC,CASSRGSGGAREQFF
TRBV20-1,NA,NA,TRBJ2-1,TGCAGTGCTCCGACAGGAGCCTACAATGAGCAGTTCTTC,CSAPTGAYNEQFF
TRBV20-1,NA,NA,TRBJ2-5,TGCAGTGCTAGAGCTCTAAATCAAGAGACCCAGTACTTC,CSARALNQETQYF
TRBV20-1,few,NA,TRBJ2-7,TGCAGTGCTAGGTGGGATGGCAGGCAGATCTACGAGCAGTACTTC,CSARWDGRQIYEQYF
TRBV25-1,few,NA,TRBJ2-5,TGTGCCAGCAAAGGAGGAGAGACCCAGTACTTC,CASKGGETQYF
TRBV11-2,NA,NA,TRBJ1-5,TGTGCCAGCAGCTTAGAAGGGGCAGGGTGGGGCAATCAGCCCCAGCATTTT,CASSLEGAGWGNQPQHF
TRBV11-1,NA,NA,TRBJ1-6,TGTGCCAGCAGCTGGGGACACTCGTCAAGGAGCTCCTATAATTCACCCCTCCACTTT,CASSWGHSSRSSYNSPLHF
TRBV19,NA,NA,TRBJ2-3,TGTGCCAGTCGAAGGAGCGGGCAAAACACAGATACGCAGTATTTT,CASRRSGQNTDTQYF
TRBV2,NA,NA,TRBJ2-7,TGTGCCAGCAGTGAAGTGCGAAGGGTAGACGACTACGAGCAGTACTTC,CASSEVRRVDDYEQYF
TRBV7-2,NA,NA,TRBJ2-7,TGTGCCAGCAGTCTTTCGGTCGGACAGCCCTACGAGCAGTACTTC,CASSLSVGQPYEQYF
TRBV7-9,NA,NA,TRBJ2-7,TGTGCCAGCAGCACCGCGGACAGAAAGGACTTC,CASSTADRKDF
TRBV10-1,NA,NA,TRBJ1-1,TGCGCCAGCAGTGAGTCGAGGGTTACGAACACTGAAGCTTTCTTT,CASSESRVTNTEAFF
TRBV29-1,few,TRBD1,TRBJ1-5,TGCAGCGTTGTGCAGGGGGCAAGTGATCAGCCCCAGCATTTT,CSVVQGASDQPQHF